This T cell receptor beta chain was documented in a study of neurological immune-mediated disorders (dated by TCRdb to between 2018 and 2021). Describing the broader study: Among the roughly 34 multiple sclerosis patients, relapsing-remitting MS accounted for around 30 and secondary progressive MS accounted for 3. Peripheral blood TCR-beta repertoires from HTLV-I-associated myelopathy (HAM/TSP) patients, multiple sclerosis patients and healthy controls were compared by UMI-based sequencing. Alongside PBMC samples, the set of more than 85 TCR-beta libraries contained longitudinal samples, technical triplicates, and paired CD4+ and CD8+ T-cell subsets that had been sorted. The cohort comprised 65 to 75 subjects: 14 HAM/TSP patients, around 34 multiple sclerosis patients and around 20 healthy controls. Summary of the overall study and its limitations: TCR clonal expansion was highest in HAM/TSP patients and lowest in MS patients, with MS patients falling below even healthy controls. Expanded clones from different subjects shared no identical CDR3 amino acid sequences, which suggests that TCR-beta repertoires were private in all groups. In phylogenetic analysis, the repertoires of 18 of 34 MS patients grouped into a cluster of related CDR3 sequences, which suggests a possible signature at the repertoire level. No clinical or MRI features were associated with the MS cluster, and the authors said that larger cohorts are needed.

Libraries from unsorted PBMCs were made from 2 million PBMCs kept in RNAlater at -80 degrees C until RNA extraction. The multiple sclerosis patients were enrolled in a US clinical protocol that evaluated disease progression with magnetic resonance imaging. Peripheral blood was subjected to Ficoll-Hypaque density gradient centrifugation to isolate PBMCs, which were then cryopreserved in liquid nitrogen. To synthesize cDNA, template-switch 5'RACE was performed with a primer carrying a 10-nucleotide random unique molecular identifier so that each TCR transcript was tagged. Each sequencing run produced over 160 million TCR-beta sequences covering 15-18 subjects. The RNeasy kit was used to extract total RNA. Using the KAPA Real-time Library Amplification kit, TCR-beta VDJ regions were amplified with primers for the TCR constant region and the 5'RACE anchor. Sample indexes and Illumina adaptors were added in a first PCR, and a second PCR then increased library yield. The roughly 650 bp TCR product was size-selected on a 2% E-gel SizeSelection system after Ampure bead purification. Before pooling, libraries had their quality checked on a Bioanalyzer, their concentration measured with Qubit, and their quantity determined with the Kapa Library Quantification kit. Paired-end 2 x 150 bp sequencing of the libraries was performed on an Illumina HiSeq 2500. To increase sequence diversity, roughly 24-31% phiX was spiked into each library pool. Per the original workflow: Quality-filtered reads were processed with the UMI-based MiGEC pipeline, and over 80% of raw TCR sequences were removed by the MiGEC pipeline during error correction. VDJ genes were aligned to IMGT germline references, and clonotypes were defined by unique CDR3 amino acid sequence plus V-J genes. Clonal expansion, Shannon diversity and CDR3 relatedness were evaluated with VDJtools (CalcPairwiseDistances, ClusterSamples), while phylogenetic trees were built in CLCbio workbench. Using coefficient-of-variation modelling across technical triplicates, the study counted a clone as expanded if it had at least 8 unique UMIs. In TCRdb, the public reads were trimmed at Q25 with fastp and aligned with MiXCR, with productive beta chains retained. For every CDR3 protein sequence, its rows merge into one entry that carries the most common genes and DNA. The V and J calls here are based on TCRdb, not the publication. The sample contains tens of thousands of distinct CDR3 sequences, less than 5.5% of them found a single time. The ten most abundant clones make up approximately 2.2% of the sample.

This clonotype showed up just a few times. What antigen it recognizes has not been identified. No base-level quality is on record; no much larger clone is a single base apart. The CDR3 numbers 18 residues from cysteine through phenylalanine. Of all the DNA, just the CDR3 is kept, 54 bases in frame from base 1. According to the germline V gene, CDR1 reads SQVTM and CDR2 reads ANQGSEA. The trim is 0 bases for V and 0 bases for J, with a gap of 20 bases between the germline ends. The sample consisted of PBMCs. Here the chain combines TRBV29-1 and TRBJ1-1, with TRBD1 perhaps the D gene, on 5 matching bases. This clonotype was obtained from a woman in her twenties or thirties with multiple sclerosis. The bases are TGCAGCGTTGAAGAAGGTCGAAGGGGACCCTTTTTGAACACTGAAGCTTTCTTT. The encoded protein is CSVEEGRRGPFLNTEAFF. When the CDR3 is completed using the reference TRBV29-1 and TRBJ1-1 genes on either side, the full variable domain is SAVISQKPSRDICQRGTSLTIQCQVDSQVTMMFWYRQQPGQSLTLIATANQGSEATYESGFVIDKFPISRPNLTFSTLTVSNMSPEDSSIYLCSVEEGRRGPFLNTEAFFGQGTRLTVV.